This T cell receptor (beta chain) appears in the sequencing data of a study of naive and memory T cell subsets. CMV status came from CD4+ T cell IFNgamma after overnight CMV lysate stimulation of fresh PBMCs. The V and J ends lost 5 bases and 0 bases, in that order; junction bases with no gene match: 11. The CDR3 sequence is 18 residues long. CDR1 and CDR2 (germline): MNHEY, SMNVEV (reference sequence). This clonotype was detected many times. Its antigen is not identified. An equimolar mix of two oligonucleotides served as the beta constant-region primer for TRBC1 and TRBC2. Ligated cDNA was amplified by four rounds of PCR with nested alpha and beta constant-region primers and SP2. TCRdb called the UMI-ligation and nested PCR reads again in MiXCR, with one record for every CDR3 protein. The repertoire consists of 80,000 to 95,000 distinct CDR3 sequences, with around 9% occurring once and the leading ten covering over 0.95%.

General study results and limits: Clonotypes are single alpha or beta chains, not paired receptors.

The chain links TRBV27 to TRBJ2-3, with 10 bases fitting TRBD2. The clonotype was recovered from a human donor in good health. The specimen was naive CD8+ T cells from blood. In nucleotides, the CDR3 is TGTGCCAGCAGTCCTAGCGGGGGAGGATACCTTAGCACAGATACGCAGTATTTT. This encodes CASSPSGGGYLSTDTQYF.